These 15 T cell receptor beta chains were all obtained from the same sample, sequenced in a study of cytomegalovirus exposure and HLA in healthy donors. Sequencing used immunoSEQ multiplex PCR; TCRdb keeps in-frame clones, though not all of them. The table shows about 74,000 clones, with roughly 94% occurring only once. Sequencing was performed on PBMCs. The receptors shown here come from a woman aged 18-35 years in good health and CMV-seropositive.

The chain couples TRBV30 to TRBJ1-5, with D perhaps matching TRBD1 (6 bases). The CDR3 consists of 14 residues. Germline V gene lookup returns CDR1 GTSNPN and CDR2 SVGIG (reference sequence). V was clipped by 2 bases and J by 3 bases, with 11 bases between them. The DNA of the CDR3 is TGTGCCTGGAGTCCGGACAGTCTCAATCAGCCCCAGCATTTT. This translates into CAWSPDSLNQPQHF.

The rearrangement joins TRBV6-1 to TRBJ2-7; perhaps TRBD2 as D (5 bases). Germline V gene sequence: CDR1 MNHNS, CDR2 SASEGT. V was clipped by 9 bases and J by 6 bases, with 21 bases between them. The CDR3 has 14 residues. CDR3 region: CARPLAGRPSEQYF. CDR3 nucleotide sequence: TGTGCCAGACCTCTCGCGGGCAGACCGAGCGAGCAGTACTTC.

The chain combines TRBV11-2 with TRBJ2-5, with 7 bases fitting TRBD1. V lost 5 bases, J lost 1 base, and 10 bases stayed unmatched. Germline V lookup: CDR1 SGHAT, CDR2 FQNNGV. The CDR3 is 16 amino acids. The DNA for the CDR3 is TGTGCCAGCAGCACCGTGACAGGGAAACCCCAAGAGACCCAGTACTTC. Protein product: CASSTVTGKPQETQYF.

The rearrangement links TRBV19 to TRBJ2-3; 8 bases match TRBD2. Germline V CDR1 and CDR2: LNHDA, SQIVND (reference sequence). The ends lost 5 bases at V and 1 base at J; junction bases unmatched: 14. This CDR3 is 18 amino acids long. This CDR3 reads CASSAPRGWREGTDTQYF. The CDR3 DNA sequence: TGTGCCAGTAGTGCCCCCCGGGGTTGGCGGGAGGGCACAGATACGCAGTATTTT.

The chain combines TRBV7-9 with TRBJ1-1, with D perhaps matching TRBD1 (6 bases). Trimming left V 6 bases short and J 0 bases short, with 14 bases between. Germline CDR1 and CDR2: SEHNR and FQNEAQ (reference sequence). CDR3 length equals 15 residues. CDR3 DNA: TGTGCCAGCAGTCATGTCAGGGGTCTGAACACTGAAGCTTTCTTT. Its protein is CASSHVRGLNTEAFF. Complete variable domain (other parts from reference TRBV7-9 and TRBJ1-1): DTGVSQNPRHKITKRGQNVTFRCDPISEHNRLYWYRQTLGQGPEFLTYFQNEAQLEKSRLLSDRFSAERPKGSFSTLEIQRTEQGDSAMYLCASSHVRGLNTEAFFGQGTRLTVV.

The chain combines TRBV6-5 with TRBJ2-7; D may be TRBD1 (5 bases). The CDR3 length is 15 residues. The V end lost 0 bases, the J end lost 0 bases, and 9 bases lay between the germline ends. Per the germline V gene, CDR1 is MNHEY and CDR2 is SVGAGI. The DNA for the CDR3 is TGTGCCAGCAGTTACTCAATCACAGGCTCCTACGAGCAGTACTTC. Protein sequence: CASSYSITGSYEQYF.

The rearrangement uses TRBV10-3 and TRBJ2-1; TRBD2 agrees at 14 bases. The CDR3 sequence is 16 residues long. Losses at the gene ends were 6 bases for V and 7 bases for J; bases not matched to a gene: 8. The germline CDR1 and CDR2 sequences are ENHRY and SYGVKD. CDR3 DNA sequence: TGTGCCATCAGGCCTGGGACTAGCGGGGGACCAAATGAGCAGTTCTTC. Translation: CAIRPGTSGGPNEQFF.

The rearrangement uses TRBV4-1 and TRBJ1-1, with a possible D match to TRBD1 (5 bases). Trimming took off 1 base at V and 1 base at J, with 10 bases between the two ends. Germline loops: CDR1 MGHRA, CDR2 YSYEKL. The CDR3 is 15 residues long. The CDR3 sequence: CASSQVDTGNTEAFF. The CDR3 DNA sequence: TGCGCCAGCAGCCAAGTTGATACAGGGAACACTGAAGCTTTCTTT.

This clone was seen only a few times. The V call is TRBV18, the J call TRBJ1-2; a weak D match, TRBD1 (5 bases). Trimming took 3 bases from V and 4 from J, leaving 9 bases between them. This CDR3 is built from 13 residues. Germline lookup yields CDR1 KGHSH and CDR2 LQKENI. The CDR3 DNA reads TGTGCCAGCTCACCGGCGGGGGGCTATGGCTACACCTTC. Translation: CASSPAGGYGYTF.

J is TRBJ2-7 and V is TRBV7-9; TRBD1 agrees at 8 bases. J lost 6 bases, V lost 1 base, and 14 bases had no gene match. The CDR3 has 17 amino acids. CDR1 is SEHNR and CDR2 is FQNEAQ in the germline V gene (reference sequence). The CDR3 sequence is CASSLGQGFRANLEQYF. DNA for the CDR3: TGTGCCAGCAGCTTAGGACAGGGGTTTAGAGCGAACCTCGAGCAGTACTTC. The variable domain in full, completed from reference TRBV7-9 and TRBJ2-7, reads DTGVSQNPRHKITKRGQNVTFRCDPISEHNRLYWYRQTLGQGPEFLTYFQNEAQLEKSRLLSDRFSAERPKGSFSTLEIQRTEQGDSAMYLCASSLGQGFRANLEQYFGPGTRLTVT.

The gene calls are TRBV27 and TRBJ1-2; TRBD1 might be the D (5 bases). Trimming removed 8 bases from V and 0 bases from J, with 13 bases in between. CDR3 length equals 14 residues. Germline values: CDR1 MNHEY, CDR2 SMNVEV (reference sequence). The CDR3 DNA is TGTGCCAGCGCTAGCGCCAGGGCTAACTATGGCTACACCTTC. As protein: CASASARANYGYTF.

This chain uses TRBV5-1 with TRBJ1-6, with TRBD1 matching over 8 bases. Germline V gene sequence: CDR1 SGHRS, CDR2 YFSETQ. The CDR3 covers 17 residues. With 4 bases clipped from V and 7 bases from J, the junction kept 13 bases outside the gene matches. The chain's CDR3 is CASSQGAQTPMNSPLHF. The CDR3 coding sequence is TGCGCCAGCAGCCAGGGGGCCCAGACCCCCATGAATTCACCCCTCCACTTT. Combining the CDR3 with reference TRBV5-1 and TRBJ1-6 gives the whole variable domain KAGVTQTPRYLIKTRGQQVTLSCSPISGHRSVSWYQQTPGQGLQFLFEYFSETQRNKGNFPGRFSGRQFSNSRSEMNVSTLELGDSALYLCASSQGAQTPMNSPLHFGNGTRLTVT.

The sample holds one count of this clone. The chain joins TRBV20-1 to TRBJ2-3; TRBD2 might be the D (5 bases). This CDR3 region has 10 residues. V dropped 5 bases and J dropped 6 bases, with 6 bases sitting between them. The germline CDR1 and CDR2 sequences are DFQATT and SNEGSKA (reference sequence). CDR3 sequence: CSAPGDTQYF. The CDR3 nucleotides are TGCAGTGCTCCGGGGGATACGCAGTATTTT.

The chain combines TRBV6-1 with TRBJ1-3; D not certain. Germline values: CDR1 MNHNS, CDR2 SASEGT. Trimming pared 8 bases from V and 2 bases from J, leaving 16 bases between. The CDR3 loop spans 15 amino acids. CDR3 sequence (DNA): TGTGCCAGCGCTCAATGGTCAGATCCTGGAAACACCATATATTTT. It codes for CASAQWSDPGNTIYF.

The chain couples TRBV5-4 to TRBJ2-1; TRBD2 matches 9 bases. J gave up 7 bases and V 4 bases, and 6 bases lay outside the gene matches. This CDR3 spans 14 amino acids. The germline gives CDR1 SGHNT, CDR2 YYREEE (reference sequence). The CDR3 region is CASSPTSGSNEQFF. The CDR3 region has the DNA TGTGCCAGCAGCCCTACTAGCGGGTCTAATGAGCAGTTCTTC.